A single sample gave rise to the 28 T cell receptor beta chains below, sequenced in a study of blood T cell repertoires in COVID-19. Sequencing used immunoSEQ multiplex PCR; TCRdb keeps in-frame clones, though not all of them. The sample carries about 260,000 clones, roughly four fifths recorded once. Sequencing was done on a sample of PBMCs or T cells enriched from blood (not recorded which). The origin of the receptors is a man aged 30 to 45 with acute COVID-19.

This clone was counted a few times. The chain uses TRBV12-5 and TRBJ1-2; D remains ambiguous. This CDR3 is built from 17 residues. Germline V gives CDR1 LGHNT, CDR2 FRNRAP. Trimming stripped 1 base from V and 3 bases from J, with 18 bases between. CDR3 in amino acids: CASGLAQLADGDYGYTF. CDR3 nucleotide sequence: TGTGCTAGTGGTTTGGCCCAGCTAGCCGACGGCGACTATGGCTACACCTTC.

The chain couples TRBV25-1 to TRBJ1-5, with TRBD1 matching 8 bases. CDR3 length: 16 amino acids. After removal of 4 bases from V and 0 bases from J, the junction contained 5 bases not matched to a gene. The germline V gene has CDR1 MGHDK and CDR2 SYGVNS. CDR3 nucleotides: TGTGCCAGCAGTGCAGGACAGGGACCTAGCAATCAGCCCCAGCATTTT. Protein product: CASSAGQGPSNQPQHF.

The rearrangement links TRBV30 to TRBJ1-1; D is unclear. CDR3 size: 12 residues. V lost 7 bases to trimming and J lost 0 bases, with 9 bases between them. Germline lookup yields CDR1 GTSNPN and CDR2 SVGIG (reference sequence). For the CDR3, the DNA is TGTGCCTTTTCTCGGGTGAACACTGAAGCTTTCTTT. This translates into CAFSRVNTEAFF.

The chain employs TRBV3-1 (or the pseudogene TRBV3-2) and TRBJ1-6; the match to TRBD1 covers 8 bases. Trimming at V came to 2 bases and at J to 7 bases, leaving 4 bases not matched to a gene. Germline V gene sequence: CDR1 LGHDT, CDR2 YNNKEL (reference sequence). There are 15 residues in the CDR3. CDR3 bases: TGTGCCAGCAGCCAACTCGGACAGGGAAATTCACCCCTCCACTTT. This sequence encodes CASSQLGQGNSPLHF.

The rearrangement joins TRBV2 to TRBJ2-1; 7 positions match TRBD2. CDR3 length: 14 residues. Germline V gene lookup returns CDR1 SNHLY and CDR2 FYNNEI. Trimming cost V 6 bases and J 6 bases; bases outside gene matches: 8. CDR3 sequence (DNA): TGTGCCAGCAGGCCCGCCGGGACTACCAATGAGCAGTTCTTC. Translated: CASRPAGTTNEQFF.

The gene calls are TRBV19 and TRBJ2-3; 12 bases map to TRBD1. Germline CDR1 is LNHDA and CDR2 is SQIVND (reference sequence). The CDR3 is 16 amino acids. J was trimmed by 4 bases and V by 5 bases; bases with no gene match: 7. The CDR3 nucleotides read TGTGCCAGTAGTCAGCCGGGACAGGGGGCCCCAGATACGCAGTATTTT. Protein sequence: CASSQPGQGAPDTQYF.

This clone occurred many times. This rearrangement joins TRBV9 to TRBJ2-3; 8 positions agree with TRBD1. This CDR3 spans 15 amino acids. Germline V lookup: CDR1 SGDLS, CDR2 YYNGEE. V lost 5 bases and J lost 0; bases outside the gene matches: 5. The CDR3 loop is CASSRTGPSTDTQYF. In DNA form, the CDR3 reads TGTGCCAGCAGTCGGACAGGGCCTAGCACAGATACGCAGTATTTT.

The rearrangement uses TRBV29-1 and TRBJ2-7; 12 positions match TRBD2. In germline, CDR1 is SQVTM, CDR2 ANQGSEA. The CDR3 spans 14 residues. With V trimmed by 2 bases and J by 4 bases, 3 bases remained unmatched. CDR3 nucleotides: TGCAGCGTTGAAACTAGCGGGAGGAATTACGAGCAGTACGTC. Translating it yields CSVETSGRNYEQYV.

Only one count was recorded for this clone. The chain is built from TRBV9 and TRBJ2-1, with 10 bases lining up with TRBD2. The germline V gene encodes CDR1 SGDLS and CDR2 YYNGEE. V shed 3 bases and J 4 bases; nucleotides not matched to a gene: 4. This CDR3 region has 15 residues. CDR3 DNA sequence: TGTGCCAGCAGCGGGCAGCGGGGGGGATACAATGAGCAGTTCTTC. Residues: CASSGQRGGYNEQFF.

This clone was seen once. V gene TRBV4-3 combines with J gene TRBJ2-3; TRBD2 is a possible D gene (6 bases). The CDR3 runs to 13 residues. Germline V gene data show CDR1 as LGHNA and CDR2 as YSLEER. Between the trimmed V and J ends, which lost 4 bases and 5 bases, there was a span of 10 bases. CDR3 DNA: TGCGCCAGCAGCCTCCTGGAGGGAGATACGCAGTATTTT. It yields the protein CASSLLEGDTQYF.

The chain recombines TRBV19 with TRBJ1-1; maybe TRBD1 (6 bases). From germline, CDR1 is LNHDA and CDR2 SQIVND (reference sequence). The V gene lost 4 bases and the J gene lost 4 bases, with 19 bases spanning the gap. The CDR3 is 16 residues long. The CDR3 nucleotides read TGTGCCAGTAGTAACTTAGGGGGGGGCTTCGGCACTGAAGCTTTCTTT. It translates to CASSNLGGGFGTEAFF.

The chain is built from TRBV9 and TRBJ2-2, with 14 positions matching TRBD2. V shed 4 bases and J 2 bases; nucleotides not matched to a gene: 16. Germline V lookup: CDR1 SGDLS, CDR2 YYNGEE. The CDR3 covers 21 residues. CDR3 sequence reads: CASSSIRTLTSGGANTGELFF. CDR3 nucleotides: TGTGCCAGCAGCTCCATCAGGACGTTGACTAGCGGGGGGGCCAACACCGGGGAGCTGTTTTTT.

CDR3 in amino acids: CASSLGGRNGYTF. The CDR3 DNA reads TGTGCCAGCAGTTTGGGGGGGAGAAATGGCTACACCTTC. This chain connects TRBV27 to TRBJ1-2, with a tentative D call TRBD1 (5 bases). Germline V gene lookup returns CDR1 MNHEY and CDR2 SMNVEV (reference sequence). CDR3 length: 13 amino acids. Trimming took 3 bases from V and 6 from J, leaving 11 bases between them.

With respect to this clone: At one end, the junction sequence differs from germline, possibly due to a read error. The chain links TRBV5-1 to TRBJ1-3, with D perhaps matching TRBD1 (5 bases). The CDR3 covers 16 residues. CDR1 and CDR2 from the germline V gene are SGHRS and YFSETQ. CDR3 protein: CASSLDRLRGGNTIYF. CDR3 DNA: TGTGCCAGCAGCTTAGACAGATTGAGAGGTGGAAACACCATATATTTT.

V usage is TRBV10-3 and J usage is TRBJ1-2; a possible D gene is TRBD1 (6 bases). Trimming removed 3 bases at V and 2 bases at J, with 7 bases between. The germline gives CDR1 ENHRY, CDR2 SYGVKD. The CDR3 covers 13 residues. This CDR3 is CAISDDRNYGYTF. Here the CDR3 DNA reads TGTGCCATCAGTGATGACAGGAACTATGGCTACACCTTC.

The V call is TRBV6-5, the J call TRBJ1-2; 8 nucleotides match TRBD1. This CDR3 comprises 13 residues. The germline CDR1 and CDR2 sequences are MNHEY and SVGAGI. With 4 bases clipped from V and 8 bases from J, the junction kept 6 bases outside the gene matches. The CDR3 region has the DNA TGTGCCAGCAGTTTGGACAGGGAGTGGGGCTACACCTTC. Encoded protein: CASSLDREWGYTF.

V and J are TRBV11-3 and TRBJ2-1, with 7 bases identical to TRBD2. Trimming at V came to 1 base and at J to 5 bases, leaving 2 bases not matched to a gene. Per the germline V gene, CDR1 is SGHNT and CDR2 is YENEEA. The CDR3 consists of 14 residues. The CDR3 region has the DNA TGTGCCAGCAGCTTAGCTAGCGGTCACAATGAGCAGTTCTTC. Amino acids: CASSLASGHNEQFF. The full variable domain, completed using reference TRBV11-3 and TRBJ2-1, is EAGVVQSPRYKIIEKKQPVAFWCNPISGHNTLYWYLQNLGQGPELLIRYENEEAVDDSQLPKDRFSAERLKGVDSTLKIQPAELGDSAVYLCASSLASGHNEQFFGPGTRLTVL.

The chain links TRBV5-1 to TRBJ2-4, with 10 bases that match TRBD1. The CDR3 consists of 17 residues. Losses at the gene ends were 3 bases for V and 3 bases for J; bases not matched to a gene: 9. The V gene's germline CDR1 is SGHRS and CDR2 YFSETQ. The CDR3 region has the DNA TGCGCCAGCAGCTGGGCGGGACAGGGGATCGACAAAAACATTCAGTACTTC. Translating it yields CASSWAGQGIDKNIQYF.

The CDR3 reads CASLPTGGGVDTQYF. For the CDR3, the DNA is TGTGCCAGCCTACCAACAGGGGGCGGGGTAGATACGCAGTATTTT. This chain links TRBV6-5 with TRBJ2-3; 9 bases line up with TRBD1. The CDR3 totals 15 residues. V trimming: 8 bases; J trimming: 5 bases; junction bases outside the gene matches: 11. Germline-derived CDR1 and CDR2 are MNHEY and SVGAGI.

This chain uses TRBV6-5 with TRBJ1-1; D gene uncertain. CDR1 MNHEY and CDR2 SVGAGI come from the germline V gene. CDR3 length: 12 residues. The germline V and J ends were trimmed by 8 bases and 0 bases, with 7 bases remaining between them. CDR3 sequence (DNA): TGTGCCAGCGTCGACATGAACACTGAAGCTTTCTTT. This gives the protein CASVDMNTEAFF.

This chain links TRBV19 with TRBJ1-5, with D perhaps matching TRBD1 (6 bases). This CDR3 contains 16 residues. V was clipped by 7 bases and J by 3 bases, with 19 bases between them. Germline CDR1 and CDR2: LNHDA and SQIVND (reference sequence). CDR3 sequence: CASIFRGTPNNQPQHF. The CDR3 DNA reads as TGTGCCAGTATATTCAGAGGGACACCAAACAATCAGCCCCAGCATTTT.

The V call is TRBV9, the J call TRBJ1-2, with a tentative D call TRBD1 (6 bases). Trimming shortened V by 0 bases and J by 8 bases, and 23 bases separated the two germline ends. CDR1 and CDR2 from the germline V gene are SGDLS and YYNGEE. The CDR3 has 17 residues. CDR3 sequence: CASSVVGQVGQTGGYTF. DNA for the CDR3: TGTGCCAGCAGCGTAGTGGGCCAGGTGGGACAAACGGGCGGCTACACCTTC. Supplemented by reference TRBV9 and TRBJ1-2, the full variable domain reads DSGVTQTPKHLITATGQRVTLRCSPRSGDLSVYWYQQSLDQGLQFLIQYYNGEERAKGNILERFSAQQFPDLHSELNLSSLELGDSALYFCASSVVGQVGQTGGYTFGSGTRLTVV.

The chain recombines TRBV5-1 with TRBJ1-1; weak D call: TRBD1 (6 bases). The CDR3 loop spans 16 amino acids. CDR1 and CDR2 (germline): SGHRS, YFSETQ. V shed 6 bases and J shed 2 bases, with 20 bases lying between them. The DNA for the CDR3 is TGCGCCAGCACCCAACATAACAGGGCGTCCAACACTGAAGCTTTCTTT. Its translation is CASTQHNRASNTEAFF.

This clone has just one count. This rearrangement joins TRBV25-1 to TRBJ1-2; D gene ambiguous. Germline V gene lookup returns CDR1 MGHDK and CDR2 SYGVNS. The CDR3 spans 15 residues. The germline V and J ends were trimmed by 3 bases and 2 bases, with 13 bases remaining between them. CDR3 region: CASSEFGGVNYGYTF. CDR3 nucleotides: TGTGCCAGCAGTGAGTTCGGCGGCGTAAACTATGGCTACACCTTC.

This chain joins TRBV29-1 and TRBJ1-1; TRBD1 is a possible D gene (5 bases). CDR3 length: 13 residues. Looked up from germline, CDR1 is SQVTM and CDR2 is ANQGSEA. The V end was cut by 6 bases, the J end by 5 bases, with 16 bases between. The CDR3 region has the DNA TGCAGCGTCGGATTTGGACAAGGGACTGAAGCTTTCTTT. Amino acids: CSVGFGQGTEAFF.

This clone has at least ten counts. This chain joins TRBV29-1 and TRBJ2-7, with 10 bases identical to TRBD1. The germline CDR1 and CDR2 sequences are SQVTM and ANQGSEA. V was pared by 7 bases and J by 6 bases, with 12 bases of the junction left unmatched. This CDR3 has 14 amino acids. Here the CDR3 DNA reads TGCAGCGCCGATGGACAGGGGGTTGAGGGCGAGCAGTACGTC. Amino acids: CSADGQGVEGEQYV.

This chain uses TRBV12-5 with TRBJ1-2, with a possible D match to TRBD1 (6 bases). V shed 1 base and J shed 8 bases, with 17 bases lying between them. The CDR3 sequence is 15 residues long. The germline V gene encodes CDR1 LGHNT and CDR2 FRNRAP. CDR3 sequence reads: CASGLEYRVEGGYTF. For the CDR3, the DNA is TGTGCTAGTGGTTTGGAATACAGGGTGGAAGGCGGCTACACCTTC.

In regard to this clone: In the same sample, other DNA sequences code for this CDR3. V gene TRBV27 combines with J gene TRBJ1-2, with 9 bases lining up with TRBD1. The ends lost 6 bases at V and 7 bases at J; junction bases unmatched: 6. The CDR3 totals 13 residues. Germline CDR1 MNHEY, CDR2 SMNVEV (reference sequence). The CDR3 protein is CASRPTGGGGYTF. The CDR3 DNA reads TGTGCCAGCAGGCCGACAGGGGGTGGTGGCTACACCTTC.